The rows below give T cell receptor beta chains drawn from one sample of a study of regulatory T cells in long-lasting Graves disease. MiXCR, run by TCRdb on the multiplex PCR reads, gives a single entry per CDR3 protein. The sample carries about 400,000 distinct CDR3 sequences, 15% to 20% recorded once. These data were also filed under a second study, of T cells in Graves' hyperthyroidism and ophthalmopathy.

The sample here was peripheral blood mononuclear cells (PBMCs), taken at new diagnosis, from a patient treated with antithyroid drugs. The receptors originated from a woman between 18 and 29 years old with Graves disease. CDR3s include the opening cysteine and the closing phenylalanine or tryptophan. A D gene is named only where the DNA matches it firmly. The size field is filled for only some rows; it gives once, few, many or a size class.

V	J	length	D	size	DNA	CDR3
TRBV5-1	TRBJ2-7	14	TRBD2	many	TGCGCCAGCAGCTGGGGGGGGACCGCCCACGAGCAGTACTTC	CASSWGGTAHEQYF
TRBV5-8	TRBJ1-1	18	TRBD1	many	TGTGCCAGCAGCTTTAGATGGACAGGGGGCATACCGAAGTTAAGGGCTTTCTTT	CASSFRWTGGIPKLRAFF
TRBV3-1	TRBJ2-5	15	TRBD1	many	TGTGCCAGCAGCCAAGATAGCGCAGGGGGCAAGACCCAGTACTTC	CASSQDSAGGKTQYF
TRBV7-8	TRBJ2-2	15	TRBD1	-	TGTGCCAGCAGCAGAGCCCAGGGGGCGACCGGGGAGCTGTTTTTT	CASSRAQGATGELFF
TRBV7-9	TRBJ1-1	14	-	-	TGTGCCAGCAGCTTAGTGCAGGCCACCCGTGAAGCTTTCTTT	CASSLVQATREAFF
TRBV20-1	TRBJ1-6	13	-	-	TGCAGTGCTGGACGGGACATTAATTCACCCCTCCACTTT	CSAGRDINSPLHF
TRBV20-1	TRBJ1-5	14	-	-	TGCAGTGCTAGACTCCGGGGGCTGGGCCAGCCCCAGCATTTT	CSARLRGLGQPQHF
TRBV29-1	TRBJ2-3	16	TRBD1	-	TGCAGCGTCCGTCCCGGGACAGGGTGGTCTACGGATACGCAGTATTTT	CSVRPGTGWSTDTQYF
TRBV24-1	TRBJ2-3	13	-	few	TGTGCCACCAGTGATTTACTAGAAGATACGCAGTATTTT	CATSDLLEDTQYF
TRBV10-3	TRBJ2-2	15	TRBD1	many	TGTGCCATCCCCCGACAGGGTTCGAACACCGGGGAGCTGTTTTTT	CAIPRQGSNTGELFF